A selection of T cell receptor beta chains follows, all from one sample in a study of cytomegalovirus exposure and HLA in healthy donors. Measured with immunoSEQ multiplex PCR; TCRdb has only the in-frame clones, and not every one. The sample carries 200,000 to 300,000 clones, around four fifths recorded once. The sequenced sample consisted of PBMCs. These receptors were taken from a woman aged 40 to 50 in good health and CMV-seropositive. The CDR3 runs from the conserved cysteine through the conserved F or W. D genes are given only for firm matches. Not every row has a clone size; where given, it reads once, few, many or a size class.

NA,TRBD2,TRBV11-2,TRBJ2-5,TGTGCCAGCAGCTTCGGGGTCGGTAGCGGGCTCCAAGAGACCCAGTACTTC,CASSFGVGSGLQETQYF
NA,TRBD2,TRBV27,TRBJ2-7,TGTGCCAGCAGTAAACTAGCGGGAAGCTCCTACGAGCAGTACTTC,CASSKLAGSSYEQYF
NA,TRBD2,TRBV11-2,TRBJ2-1,TGTGCCAGCAGCTTACTAGCGGGAGAACAGTTCTTC,CASSLLAGEQFF
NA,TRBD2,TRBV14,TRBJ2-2,TGTGCCAGCAGCCAAGAACTAGCGACGGCCGGGGAGCTGTTTTTT,CASSQELATAGELFF
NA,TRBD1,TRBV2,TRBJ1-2,TGTGCCAGCAGTGTTCAGGGACAGGGGACCTATGGCTACACCTTC,CASSVQGQGTYGYTF
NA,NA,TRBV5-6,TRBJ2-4,TGTGCCAGCAGCTTGGTGAACGGTTTAGCCAAAAACATTCAGTACTTC,CASSLVNGLAKNIQYF
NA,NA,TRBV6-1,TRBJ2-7,TGTGCCAGCAGACAAAGAAACTACGAGCAGTACTTC,CASRQRNYEQYF
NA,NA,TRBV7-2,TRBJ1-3,TGTGCCAGCAGCTTAGATCAGGGGAGCTCTGGAAACACCATATATTTT,CASSLDQGSSGNTIYF
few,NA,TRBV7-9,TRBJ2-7,TGTGCCAGCAGCCCCCAGGGGGGAGCCTACGAGCAGTACTTC,CASSPQGGAYEQYF
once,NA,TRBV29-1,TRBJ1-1,TGCAGCGTTGTTCGAGGAGGAGCTGAAGCTTTCTTT,CSVVRGGAEAFF
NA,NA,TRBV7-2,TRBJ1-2,TGTGCCAGCAGCACCCCGGGGGGGTTTTGGGGCTACACCTTC,CASSTPGGFWGYTF
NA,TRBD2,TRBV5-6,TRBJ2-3,TGTGCCAGCAGCTTACCCGGACTAGCGGGAGGGCGGGAAGATACGCAGTATTTT,CASSLPGLAGGREDTQYF
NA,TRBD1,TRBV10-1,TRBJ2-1,TGCGCCAGCAGTGAGTCAGTGGGACAGGGATCCTACAATGAGCAGTTCTTC,CASSESVGQGSYNEQFF
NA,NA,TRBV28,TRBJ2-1,TGTGCCAGCAGTTTTGGGACACTTTACAATGAGCAGTTCTTC,CASSFGTLYNEQFF
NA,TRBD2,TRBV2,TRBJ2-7,TGTGCCAGCAGTGCGCCTAGCGGGAGTGGCGAGCAGTACTTC,CASSAPSGSGEQYF
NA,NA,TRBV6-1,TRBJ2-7,TGTGCCAGCAGTGAATGGCGGGGAGAGGGTACCTACGAGCAGTACTTC,CASSEWRGEGTYEQYF
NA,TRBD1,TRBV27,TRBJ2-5,TGTGCCAGCAGCTTACACTTCGACAGGGTAGGAGAGACCCAGTACTTC,CASSLHFDRVGETQYF
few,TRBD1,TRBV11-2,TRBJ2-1,TGTGCCAGCAGCCTTGGACAGGGGGCCTACAATGAGCAGTTCTTC,CASSLGQGAYNEQFF
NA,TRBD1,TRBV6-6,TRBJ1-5,TGTGCCAGCAGCGACAGGGTCAATCAGCCCCAGCATTTT,CASSDRVNQPQHF
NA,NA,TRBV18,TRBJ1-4,TGTGCCAGCTCAAACCCGGGGGCAACTAATGAAAAACTGTTTTTT,CASSNPGATNEKLFF
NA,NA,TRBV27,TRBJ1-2,TGTGCCAGCAGTTTATGGCAGGGGTCTGGCTACACCTTC,CASSLWQGSGYTF
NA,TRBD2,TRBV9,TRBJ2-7,TGTGCCAGCAGCGAGGCGGAGACTAGCGGGAAGTACGAGCAGTACTTC,CASSEAETSGKYEQYF
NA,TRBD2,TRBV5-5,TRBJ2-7,TGTGCCAGCAGCTTTACTAGCGGACTATACGAGCAGTACTTC,CASSFTSGLYEQYF
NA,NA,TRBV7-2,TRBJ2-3,TGTGCCAGCAGCCCGTTCGGTAATAATCCTAGCACAGATACGCAGTATTTT,CASSPFGNNPSTDTQYF
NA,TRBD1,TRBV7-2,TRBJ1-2,TGTGCCAGCAGCTTGGACAGGGGGGTCCATGGCTACACCTTC,CASSLDRGVHGYTF
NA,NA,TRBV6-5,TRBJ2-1,TGTGCCAGCAGTCGGTGGGAGAGATACAATGAGCAGTTCTTC,CASSRWERYNEQFF
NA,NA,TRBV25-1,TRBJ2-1,TGTGCCAGCAGTGAATTTCGGACAGCCCACTTCAATGAGCAGTTCTTC,CASSEFRTAHFNEQFF
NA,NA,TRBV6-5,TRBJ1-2,TGTGCCAGCAGCCTCCACCCGCAGGGTCCCCATGGCTACACCTTC,CASSLHPQGPHGYTF
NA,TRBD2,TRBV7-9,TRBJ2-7,TGTGCCAGCAGGGGAAGCGGGAGCATCTACGAGCAGTACTTC,CASRGSGSIYEQYF
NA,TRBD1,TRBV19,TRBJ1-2,TGTGCCAGTGGACAGGGGGCGCGAGGCTACACCTTC,CASGQGARGYTF
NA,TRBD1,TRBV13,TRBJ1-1,TGTGCCAGCAGCCACAGGGGGCTAATCACTGAAGCTTTCTTT,CASSHRGLITEAFF
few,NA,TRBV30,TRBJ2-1,TGTGCCTGGATGTCTTCGAGCTACAATGAGCAGTTCTTC,CAWMSSSYNEQFF
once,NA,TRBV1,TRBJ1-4,TGCACCAGCAGCCGGCACAGGGAGGGTAATGAAAAACTGTTTTTT,CTSSRHREGNEKLFF
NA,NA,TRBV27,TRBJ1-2,TGTGCCAGCAGGTCGACATCTAACTATGGCTACACCTTC,CASRSTSNYGYTF
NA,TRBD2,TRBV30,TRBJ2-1,TGTGCCTGGAGTGTTCTAGCGGGAGGGAACAATGAGCAGTTCTTC,CAWSVLAGGNNEQFF
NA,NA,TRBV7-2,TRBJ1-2,TGTGCCAGCAGCTTACAGGGGCCAGGCTACACCTTC,CASSLQGPGYTF
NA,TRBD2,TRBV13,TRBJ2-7,TGTGCCAGCAGCTCAATAGGGGTTAGCGGGAGAAGCTCCTACGAGCAGTACTTC,CASSSIGVSGRSSYEQYF
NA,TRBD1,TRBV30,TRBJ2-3,TGTGCCTGGAGTTCGACAGGGGCGATCACAGATACGCAGTATTTT,CAWSSTGAITDTQYF
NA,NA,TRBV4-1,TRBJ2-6,TGCGCCAGCAGCCAAGATATCTCTGGGGCCAACGTCCTGACTTTC,CASSQDISGANVLTF
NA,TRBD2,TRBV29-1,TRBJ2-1,TGCAGCGTTGTGGGGACTACTTCCTACAATGAGCAGTTCTTC,CSVVGTTSYNEQFF
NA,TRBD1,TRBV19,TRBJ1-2,TGTGCCAGTAGCATAGACAGGGGAACATATGGCTACACCTTC,CASSIDRGTYGYTF
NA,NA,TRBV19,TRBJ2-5,TGTGCCAGTAGGCACAGGGGGGGAGAGACCCAGTACTTC,CASRHRGGETQYF
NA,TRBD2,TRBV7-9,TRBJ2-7,TGTGCCAGCAGCTTATTTTTAGCGGGACGCTACGAGCAGTACTTC,CASSLFLAGRYEQYF
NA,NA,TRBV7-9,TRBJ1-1,TGTGCCAGCAGCATACTAACAGGCACTGAAGCTTTCTTT,CASSILTGTEAFF
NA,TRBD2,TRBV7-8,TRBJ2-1,TGTGCCAGCAGCTGGCCGGCTAGCGGCTACAATGAGCAGTTCTTC,CASSWPASGYNEQFF
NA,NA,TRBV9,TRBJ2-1,TGTGCCAAACTAAAAAGGTTCAATGAGCAGTTCTTC,CAKLKRFNEQFF
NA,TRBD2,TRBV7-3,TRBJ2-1,TGTGCCAGCAGCGCGACTAGCGGGATTCTGTTCTTC,CASSATSGILFF
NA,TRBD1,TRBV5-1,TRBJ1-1,TGCGCCAGCAGCTTGGGGGGGCTACCGGGACAGGGAATCGGTGGGAACACTGAAGCTTTCTTT,CASSLGGLPGQGIGGNTEAFF
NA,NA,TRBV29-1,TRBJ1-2,TGCAGCGTTCCCCGGAACTATGGCTACACCTTC,CSVPRNYGYTF